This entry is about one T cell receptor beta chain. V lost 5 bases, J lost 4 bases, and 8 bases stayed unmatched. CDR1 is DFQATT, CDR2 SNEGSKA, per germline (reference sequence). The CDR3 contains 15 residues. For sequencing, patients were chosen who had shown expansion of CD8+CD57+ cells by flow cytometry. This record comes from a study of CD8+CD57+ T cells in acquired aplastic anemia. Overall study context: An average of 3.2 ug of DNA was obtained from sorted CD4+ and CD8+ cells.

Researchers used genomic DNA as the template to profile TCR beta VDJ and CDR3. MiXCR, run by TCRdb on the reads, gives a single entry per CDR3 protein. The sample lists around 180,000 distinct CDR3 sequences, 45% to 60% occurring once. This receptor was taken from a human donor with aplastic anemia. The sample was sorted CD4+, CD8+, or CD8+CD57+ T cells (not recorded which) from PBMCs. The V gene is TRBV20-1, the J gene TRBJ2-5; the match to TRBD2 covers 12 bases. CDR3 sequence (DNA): TGCAGTGCTTCTAGCGGGGGGGCCGGAGGAGAGACCCAGTACTTC. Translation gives CSASSGGAGGETQYF.